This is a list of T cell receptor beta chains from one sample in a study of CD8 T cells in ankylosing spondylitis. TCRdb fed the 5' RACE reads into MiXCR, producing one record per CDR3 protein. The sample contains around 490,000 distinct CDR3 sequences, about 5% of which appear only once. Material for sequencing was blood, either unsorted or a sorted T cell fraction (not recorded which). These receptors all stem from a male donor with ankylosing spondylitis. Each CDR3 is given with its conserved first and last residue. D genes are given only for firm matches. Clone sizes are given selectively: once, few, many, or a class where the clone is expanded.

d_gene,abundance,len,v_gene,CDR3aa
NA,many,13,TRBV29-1,CSVLEFSGNTIYF
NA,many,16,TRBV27,CASTHRPGKGPPEQYF
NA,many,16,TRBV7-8,CASSSRGGLVNTEAFF
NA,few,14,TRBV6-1,CASSQPGVADTQYF
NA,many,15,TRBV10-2,CASYVGRRLSYEQYF
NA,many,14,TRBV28,CASSFGGDSEKLFF
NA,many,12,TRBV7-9,CASSPLRDGYTF
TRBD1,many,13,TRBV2,CASRVQGGTEAFF
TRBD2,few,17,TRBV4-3,CASSRQVGREGSYEQYF
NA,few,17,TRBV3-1,CASSQVHLRGPYNEQFF
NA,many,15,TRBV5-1,CASSSSRIPDNEQFF
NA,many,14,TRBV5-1,CASSSYRATGELFF
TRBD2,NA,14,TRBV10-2,CASSTSGYYNEQFF
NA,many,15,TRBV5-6,CASSLLQGPDYGYTF
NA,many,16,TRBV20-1,CSARSVTGSNTGELFF
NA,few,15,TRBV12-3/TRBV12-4,CASSRTPPSEYGYTF
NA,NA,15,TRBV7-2,CASSLDRFSNQPQHF
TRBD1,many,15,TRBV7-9,CASSAGTGDSYEQYF
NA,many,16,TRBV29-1,CSVEAWSLTRAEKLFF
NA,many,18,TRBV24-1,CATSAPTATVRRDNEQFF
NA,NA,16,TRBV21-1,CASTQKELATPYEQYF
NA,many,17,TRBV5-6,CASSFFSLGGQNEKLFF
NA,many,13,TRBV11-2,CASSPTGYYGYTF
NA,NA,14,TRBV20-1,CSAFWGRAYNEQFF
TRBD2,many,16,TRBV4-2,CASSQDGGLAGNEQFF
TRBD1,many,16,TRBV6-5,CASSSYWTGDDQPQHF
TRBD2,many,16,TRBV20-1,CSARSSGALSYNEQFF
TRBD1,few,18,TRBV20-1,CSAAGTGGLRAGSREQYF
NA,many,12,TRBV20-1,CSGGQNTDTQYF
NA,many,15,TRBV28,CASTPRGRPKNIQYF